This record concerns one T cell receptor (beta chain) sequence. No antigen is known for it. At one end, the junction sequence differs from germline, possibly due to a read error. Primers for the PCR totalled 60 Vbeta and 13 Jbeta. Clones were sequenced by immunoSEQ multiplex PCR, and TCRdb holds only the in-frame ones, with some missing. Of 100,000 to 150,000 clones in the sample, roughly 80% were seen once. This entry belongs to a study of cytomegalovirus exposure and HLA in healthy donors. The study's findings and limits: A few V segments could not be told apart, such as TRBV6-2 and TRBV6-3, and were left out.

CDR1 SGDLS and CDR2 YYNGEE come from the germline V gene. This CDR3 has 17 amino acids. The rearrangement links TRBV9 to TRBJ2-6; TRBD2 aligns across 8 bases. The clonotype was recovered from a man aged 30-40 years in good health and CMV-seronegative. The specimen was PBMCs. CDR3 protein: CASSAGPPPGGANGLTF. CDR3 DNA: TGTGCCAGCAGCGCTGGACCACCCCCGGGGGGGGCCAACGGCCTGACTTTC.